The TCR beta chain under discussion was sequenced for a study of PD-1 blockade in mismatch repair-deficient tumors. Looked up from germline, CDR1 is GTSNPN and CDR2 is SVGIG (reference sequence). This CDR3 is built from 15 residues. V was pared by 2 bases and J by 4 bases, with 18 bases between. This clone was counted between two and nine times. Produced via immunoSEQ multiplex PCR; TCRdb's table is partial and in-frame only. The sample comprises around 30,000 clones, 75% to 90% of which are singletons, and about 3.7% rests with the top ten. The sample consisted of PBMCs, taken less than 7 weeks after starting pembrolizumab. The rearrangement links TRBV30 to TRBJ2-7, with D tentatively TRBD2 (6 bases). The clonotype was recovered from an adult with mismatch repair-deficient cancer. CDR3 DNA sequence: TGTGCCTGGAGTCCGGGCCAACCGGGGGAGTACGAGCAGTACTTC. It codes for CAWSPGQPGEYEQYF.